The T cell receptor beta chain under discussion was sequenced for a study of beta chain features in type 1 diabetes. Donors contributed one heparinised blood draw apiece, averaging about 110 mL. Study results and caveats: Shorter TCRB CDR3s, moderately but significantly so, marked every one of the four CD4+ subsets in Type 1 diabetes patients. There was a possibility that cDNA sequencing over-represented cells with high TCR expression.

The isolated RNA, all of it, was reverse transcribed, so expressed TCRB transcripts were what got sequenced. There were 3 million to 4 million reads on average in the naive, central memory and regulatory T cell samples. Produced via immunoSEQ multiplex PCR; TCRdb's table is partial and in-frame only. The sample lists about 330,000 clones, approximately 10% occurring once. This CDR3 contains 17 residues. The germline gives CDR1 MDHEN, CDR2 SYDVKM. V lost 6 bases to trimming and J lost 0 bases, with 15 bases between them. The table lists this clone with a few counts. Its antigen is unidentified. This rearrangement joins TRBV28 to TRBJ2-6; weak D call: TRBD1 (6 bases). This receptor was identified in a woman aged 25 to 39 in good health. The sample consisted of naive CD4+ T cells from blood. In DNA, the CDR3 is TGTGCCAGCAGCGCCTCGGGACACCTCTCTGGGGCCAACGTCCTGACTTTC. It translates to CASSASGHLSGANVLTF.